Reported below is one T cell receptor (beta chain). Its antigen is currently unknown. The data are from a study of PD-1 blockade in classical Hodgkin lymphoma. V was pared by 9 bases and J by 4 bases, with 15 bases between. This CDR3 contains 13 residues. CDR1 is SGHRS and CDR2 is YFSETQ in the germline V gene. Generated by immunoSEQ multiplex PCR, the TCRdb table keeps only in-frame clones and is missing some. In the table there are some 13,000 clones, 82% of which are singletons. Each of the patients experienced relapse following autologous stem cell transplantation, and their brentuximab vedotin exposure differed. Reported best responses ranged across complete response, partial response or progressive disease. General study findings and limits: Whoever responded completely had baseline diversity much like that seen in newly diagnosed patients. The study found that TCR diversity rose significantly by C4D1 in CD4+ but not CD8+ cells.

The source material was peripheral blood mononuclear cells (PBMCs), sampled at baseline. This receptor was identified in a human donor with classical Hodgkin lymphoma. The V call is TRBV5-1, the J call TRBJ2-3; D may be TRBD2 (6 bases). CDR3 coding DNA: TGCGCCACCGCTACGGGGGTGTCAGATACGCAGTATTTT. It codes for CATATGVSDTQYF.